Shown below are 25 T cell receptor beta chains from a single sample sequenced in a study of OX40 agonist ivuxolimab in advanced cancers. Produced via immunoSEQ multiplex PCR; TCRdb's table is partial and in-frame only. Of 65,000 to 95,000 clones in the sample, less than 85% were seen once. This specimen was CD4+ or CD8+ T cells sorted from blood, taken in a trial of the OX40 agonist ivuxolimab. The receptor set was obtained from an adult with an advanced solid tumor such as melanoma, head and neck, liver or kidney cancer.

The J gene is TRBJ1-2, the V gene TRBV15; a possible D gene is TRBD1 (6 bases). CDR1 LNHNV and CDR2 YYDKDF come from the germline V gene (reference sequence). This CDR3 region has 17 residues. V shed 0 bases and J shed 5 bases, with 19 bases lying between them. Here the CDR3 reads CATSRDLSTQGRYGYTF. In DNA form, the CDR3 reads TGTGCCACCAGCAGAGATCTCTCTACCCAGGGGAGGTATGGCTACACCTTC.

The V and J genes are TRBV7-3 and TRBJ1-1, with 7 bases fitting TRBD1. Germline CDR1 SGHTA, CDR2 FQGTGA. J was trimmed by 4 bases and V by 5 bases; bases with no gene match: 7. The CDR3 is 14 amino acids. The CDR3 spells CASSLGTVATEAFF. DNA for the CDR3: TGTGCCAGCAGCCTAGGGACAGTGGCCACTGAAGCTTTCTTT.

This chain connects TRBV30 to TRBJ2-7; D is uncertain. Trimming removed 2 bases at V and 6 bases at J, with 11 bases between. This CDR3 is built from 12 residues. Germline CDR1 is GTSNPN and CDR2 is SVGIG (reference sequence). In DNA, the CDR3 is TGTGCCTGGAGTCTTTTGGACCGCGAGCAGTACTTC. This encodes CAWSLLDREQYF.

The chain combines TRBV6-5 with TRBJ2-5, with 12 bases that match TRBD2. CDR1 is MNHEY and CDR2 is SVGAGI in the germline V gene. The CDR3 covers 15 residues. Unmatched junction bases numbered 5, after V lost 7 bases and J lost 2 bases. The CDR3, as DNA: TGTGCCAGCAACCGACTAGCGGGGGAACAAGAGACCCAGTACTTC. This sequence encodes CASNRLAGEQETQYF.

The J gene is TRBJ1-1, the V gene TRBV5-4, with unresolved D. Per germline, CDR1 SGHNT and CDR2 YYREEE (reference sequence). This CDR3 region has 12 residues. Trimming stripped 7 bases from V and 3 bases from J, with 10 bases between. CDR3 nucleotides: TGTGCCAGCGGTAGGTGGGACACTGAAGCTTTCTTT. It is translated as CASGRWDTEAFF.

In this sample, this clone turned up once. The rearrangement uses TRBV18 and TRBJ2-7; 8 nucleotides agree with TRBD2. CDR1 KGHSH and CDR2 LQKENI come from the germline V gene. The CDR3 runs to 12 residues. The junction had 3 bases not matched to a gene; V was cut back by 4 bases and J by 7 bases. The CDR3 spells CASSRPGGEQYF. The CDR3 nucleotides are TGTGCCAGCTCACGGCCGGGGGGGGAGCAGTACTTC.

The V gene is TRBV18, the J gene TRBJ2-1; D might be TRBD1 (6 bases). Trimming removed 6 bases from V and 0 bases from J, with 12 bases in between. Per germline, CDR1 KGHSH and CDR2 LQKENI. The CDR3 has 15 residues. The CDR3 here is CASSPQGSSYNEQFF. The CDR3 DNA reads TGTGCCAGCTCCCCTCAGGGGAGCTCCTACAATGAGCAGTTCTTC.

The gene calls are TRBV7-9 and TRBJ2-4; a possible D gene is TRBD1 (5 bases). V shed 0 bases and J shed 2 bases, with 14 bases lying between them. From germline, CDR1 is SEHNR and CDR2 FQNEAQ (reference sequence). This CDR3 has 17 amino acids. CDR3 DNA sequence: TGTGCCAGCAGCTTAGCGGCAGGGTTGAGTTCCAAAAACATTCAGTACTTC. It encodes CASSLAAGLSSKNIQYF.

J is TRBJ2-3 and V is TRBV7-3; D is ambiguous. The germline CDR1 and CDR2 sequences are SGHTA and FQGTGA. V was clipped by 3 bases and J by 4 bases, with 11 bases between them. The CDR3 has 14 amino acids. The CDR3 sequence is CASSLNSPPDTQYF. As DNA, the CDR3 is TGTGCCAGCAGCTTGAACAGCCCGCCAGATACGCAGTATTTT. The whole variable domain, remainder taken from reference TRBV7-3 and TRBJ2-3, is GAGVSQTPSNKVTEKGKYVELRCDPISGHTALYWYRQSLGQGPEFLIYFQGTGAADDSGLPNDRFFAVRPEGSVSTLKIQRTERGDSAVYLCASSLNSPPDTQYFGPGTRLTVL.

This chain joins TRBV25-1 and TRBJ1-4; 8 bases agree with TRBD1. The germline V gene encodes CDR1 MGHDK and CDR2 SYGVNS. The CDR3 loop spans 12 amino acids. With 4 bases clipped from V and 12 bases from J, the junction kept 4 bases outside the gene matches. CDR3 nucleotide sequence: TGTGCCAGCAGTGGGACAGGGCCGGAACTGTTTTTT. It yields the protein CASSGTGPELFF.

This chain connects TRBV5-1 to TRBJ2-7; TRBD2 matches 11 bases. The junction had 5 bases not matched to a gene; V was cut back by 3 bases and J by 6 bases. Germline-derived CDR1 and CDR2 are SGHRS and YFSETQ. This CDR3 contains 14 residues. For the CDR3, the DNA is TGCGCCAGCAGCTCGACTAGCGGGGTCTCCGAGCAGTACTTC. Translation: CASSSTSGVSEQYF.

The rearrangement joins TRBV19 to TRBJ2-1, with 12 bases matching TRBD2. The junction had 7 bases not matched to a gene; V was cut back by 4 bases and J by 6 bases. The CDR3 sequence is 16 residues long. CDR1 is LNHDA, CDR2 SQIVND, per germline (reference sequence). CDR3 DNA sequence: TGTGCCAGTAGTAGCCCCCTAGCGGGGGGGCTCAATGAGCAGTTCTTC. Protein: CASSSPLAGGLNEQFF.

The chain has TRBV5-1 and TRBJ2-3, with D possibly matching TRBD1 (5 bases). The germline CDR1 and CDR2 sequences are SGHRS and YFSETQ. Between the trimmed V and J ends, which lost 4 bases and 7 bases, there was a span of 16 bases. The CDR3 has 14 amino acids. The CDR3 region has the DNA TGCGCCAGCAGCGCAGGCAGGGATAGAAATACGCAGTATTTT. It yields the protein CASSAGRDRNTQYF.

The chain has TRBV6-1 and TRBJ1-1; D perhaps matches TRBD1 (5 bases). V was pared by 1 base and J by 12 bases, with 15 bases between. Germline V gene data show CDR1 as MNHNS and CDR2 as SASEGT. The CDR3 loop spans 13 amino acids. The CDR3 loop reads CASSEVLGGGTFF. The CDR3 coding sequence is TGTGCCAGCAGTGAAGTATTGGGGGGTGGAACTTTCTTT.

V gene TRBV28 combines with J gene TRBJ1-5, with D uncertain. Trimming removed 1 base from V and 0 bases from J, with 10 bases in between. CDR1 MDHEN and CDR2 SYDVKM come from the germline V gene. The CDR3 contains 16 residues. CDR3 nucleotide sequence: TGTGCCAGCAGTTTATTGGCAGGCTATAGCAATCAGCCCCAGCATTTT. It encodes CASSLLAGYSNQPQHF.

The chain has TRBV6-5 and TRBJ1-2; the match to TRBD1 covers 11 bases. V was clipped by 5 bases and J by 4 bases; unmatched bases: 6. The CDR3 spans 15 residues. CDR1 and CDR2 from the germline V gene are MNHEY and SVGAGI. CDR3 nucleotide sequence: TGTGCCAGCAGTGCTCGGGGACAGGGGGTCTATGGCTACACCTTC. Its protein is CASSARGQGVYGYTF.

The chain employs TRBV14 and TRBJ2-1; no clear D gene. The V end was cut by 1 base, the J end by 0 bases, with 13 bases between. Germline-derived CDR1 and CDR2 are SGHDN and FVKESK. The length of the CDR3 is 17 residues. Here the CDR3 DNA reads TGTGCCAGCAGCCAAGCGAACAGCGCCGGCTCCTACAATGAGCAGTTCTTC. Residues: CASSQANSAGSYNEQFF.

The CDR3 DNA reads TGTGCCAGCAGCTTATCGTACACAGATACGCAGTATTTT. Protein product: CASSLSYTDTQYF. The chain links TRBV7-2 to TRBJ2-3; D call uncertain. V was trimmed by 2 bases and J by 2 bases, leaving 5 bases between them. The CDR3 runs to 13 residues. Germline loops: CDR1 SGHTA, CDR2 FQGNSA. Full variable domain (outside the CDR3, taken from reference TRBV7-2 and TRBJ2-3): GAGVSQSPSNKVTEKGKDVELRCDPISGHTALYWYRQSLGQGLEFLIYFQGNSAPDKSGLPSDRFSAERTGGSVSTLTIQRTQQEDSAVYLCASSLSYTDTQYFGPGTRLTVL.

The CDR3 sequence: CASSLGRDTQYF. CDR3 bases: TGCGCCAGCAGCTTAGGCCGAGATACGCAGTATTTT. The V gene is TRBV5-1, the J gene TRBJ2-3; unclear D gene. This CDR3 has 12 amino acids. Deletions cut 2 bases from V and 5 bases from J, with 6 bases between. The V gene's germline CDR1 is SGHRS and CDR2 YFSETQ.

The chain couples TRBV6-6 to TRBJ1-5; D is perhaps TRBD1 (6 bases). The CDR3 extends over 14 amino acids. Trimming took 2 bases from V and 4 from J, leaving 9 bases between them. Germline V gene data show CDR1 as MNHNY and CDR2 as SVGAGI (reference sequence). CDR3 loop: CASSYGGSNQPQHF. CDR3 coding DNA: TGTGCCAGCAGTTACGGGGGCTCTAATCAGCCCCAGCATTTT.

The rearrangement uses TRBV5-3 and TRBJ2-3, with D uncertain. Being an ORF, TRBV5-3 has a function that is uncertain. Trimming shortened V by 0 bases and J by 4 bases, and 15 bases separated the two germline ends. The CDR3 has 16 residues. The CDR3 region has the DNA TGTGCCAGAAGCTTGGAGCTCAGAGTGTCTTCAGATACGCAGTATTTT. Protein product: CARSLELRVSSDTQYF.

A single count supports this clone. The V call is TRBV5-5, the J call TRBJ2-7, with D perhaps TRBD1 (5 bases). V was cut by 0 bases and J by 3 bases, with 7 bases left in between. CDR3 length: 13 residues. The V gene's germline CDR1 is SGHKS and CDR2 YYEKEE (reference sequence). The CDR3 spells CASSLVGDYEQYF. CDR3 sequence (DNA): TGTGCCAGCAGCTTGGTAGGGGACTACGAGCAGTACTTC. Variable domain in full (rest from reference TRBV5-5 and TRBJ2-7): DAGVTQSPTHLIKTRGQQVTLRCSPISGHKSVSWYQQVLGQGPQFIFQYYEKEERGRGNFPDRFSARQFPNYSSELNVNALLLGDSALYLCASSLVGDYEQYFGPGTRLTVT.

V and J are TRBV29-1 and TRBJ2-3; 9 bases align to TRBD2. The CDR3 length is 16 residues. V shed 7 bases, J shed 3 bases, and the junction held 14 bases outside the gene matches. Looked up from germline, CDR1 is SQVTM and CDR2 is ANQGSEA. CDR3 amino acids: CSAHSGGGVWTDTQYF. CDR3 bases: TGCAGCGCCCACTCGGGCGGGGGGGTATGGACAGATACGCAGTATTTT.

This rearrangement joins TRBV28 to TRBJ1-4, with D possibly being TRBD1 (6 bases). Germline V gene lookup returns CDR1 MDHEN and CDR2 SYDVKM. This CDR3 spans 15 amino acids. V shed 6 bases and J shed 5 bases, with 16 bases lying between them. The CDR3 nucleotides read TGTGCCAGCAGCACACAGGGAACGGGGAATGAAAAACTGTTTTTT. Its translation is CASSTQGTGNEKLFF.

The chain combines TRBV4-1 with TRBJ1-1; D ambiguous. This CDR3 has 12 amino acids. V gave up 3 bases and J gave up 4 bases, with 6 bases separating them. Germline lookup yields CDR1 MGHRA and CDR2 YSYEKL. The CDR3 region is CASSQTSTEAFF. CDR3 DNA: TGCGCCAGCAGCCAGACTAGCACTGAAGCTTTCTTT.